A single sample is the source of the 19 T cell receptor beta chains below, sequenced in a study of blood T cell repertoires in COVID-19. The repertoire was sequenced with immunoSEQ multiplex PCR; TCRdb's copy has only in-frame clones and lacks some. Found here are under 95,000 clones, more than 70% of them singletons; the top ten hold approximately 7.4%. The material sequenced was peripheral blood. The source of these receptors is a human donor with acute or convalescent COVID-19. The donor label of this sample is uncertain.

The V and J genes are TRBV4-1 and TRBJ1-1; D is possibly TRBD1 (5 bases). This CDR3 is 16 amino acids long. From germline, CDR1 is MGHRA and CDR2 YSYEKL. The V and J ends lost 2 bases and 4 bases respectively, with 17 bases between them. This CDR3 reads CASSQSGDGRSTEAFF. The DNA of the CDR3 is TGCGCCAGCAGCCAAAGCGGGGACGGCCGAAGCACTGAAGCTTTCTTT.

J is TRBJ1-5 and V is TRBV7-3; possibly TRBD1 for D (5 bases). This CDR3 is built from 16 residues. V gave up 1 base and J gave up 4 bases, with 14 bases separating them. Germline CDR1 SGHTA, CDR2 FQGTGA. The CDR3, as DNA: TGTGCCAGCAGCTTAATAGGACACCGGATTAATCAGCCCCAGCATTTT. Its translation: CASSLIGHRINQPQHF.

This chain uses TRBV3-1 (or the pseudogene TRBV3-2) with TRBJ2-4, with 10 bases matching TRBD1. J was trimmed by 8 bases and V by 5 bases; bases with no gene match: 6. The CDR3 runs 14 residues. The germline V gene encodes CDR1 LGHDT and CDR2 YNNKEL (reference sequence). Written as DNA, the CDR3 is TGTGCCAGCAGCTCCGGGACAGGGGTCGACATTCAGTACTTC. Translated: CASSSGTGVDIQYF.

This chain connects TRBV21-1 to TRBJ1-3; no check of the table's D call, TRBD1, against the DNA was made. TRBV21-1 is termed a pseudogene. The CDR3 runs to 15 residues. The CDR3 DNA is TGTGCCGGGTGGGGCAAGGAACGGATTGGAAACACCATATATTTT. Its translation is CAGWGKERIGNTIYF.

The chain employs TRBV28 and TRBJ1-3, with 9 bases identical to TRBD1. Per germline, CDR1 MDHEN and CDR2 SYDVKM. The trim removed 3 bases at V and 0 bases at J, leaving 6 bases unmatched. The CDR3 length is 17 residues. CDR3 loop: CASSLTGGRISGNTIYF. In DNA, the CDR3 is TGTGCCAGCAGTTTGACAGGGGGGAGGATCTCTGGAAACACCATATATTTT.

The J gene is TRBJ1-1, the V gene TRBV7-6; 8 bases map to TRBD1. The CDR3 is made up of 16 amino acids. Germline V CDR1 and CDR2: SGHVS, FNYEAQ. Trimming removed 5 bases from V and 0 bases from J; junction bases left unmatched: 8. The CDR3 reads CASSATGGSMNTEAFF. The CDR3 DNA follows: TGTGCCAGCAGCGCTACAGGGGGTTCGATGAACACTGAAGCTTTCTTT.

CDR3 sequence (DNA): TGTGCCAGCAGTTCCTTCTATAGCAATCAGCCCCAGCATTTT. It codes for CASSSFYSNQPQHF. This chain uses TRBV6-2 or TRBV6-3 with TRBJ1-5; D gene ambiguous. The CDR3 covers 14 residues. Deletions cut 4 bases from V and 0 bases from J, with 7 bases between. Germline-derived CDR1 and CDR2 are MNHEY and SVGEGT.

The chain employs TRBV10-1 and TRBJ2-1; 13 nucleotides match TRBD2. Germline V gene sequence: CDR1 WNHNN, CDR2 SYGVQD (reference sequence). This CDR3 comprises 14 residues. Trimming at V came to 5 bases and at J to 6 bases, leaving 1 base not matched to a gene. CDR3 in amino acids: CASSRLAGGNEQFF. The CDR3 DNA sequence: TGCGCCAGCAGTCGACTAGCGGGGGGCAATGAGCAGTTCTTC.

This clone was observed a single time. This sequence joins TRBV11-3 and TRBJ2-2; 7 nucleotides match TRBD1. This CDR3 contains 17 residues. Germline CDR1 reads SGHNT; CDR2 reads YENEEA. Germline trimming cut 0 bases from V and 3 bases from J; bases unmatched to any gene: 7. The CDR3 loop is CASSLDLTGIYTGELFF. For the CDR3, the DNA is TGTGCCAGCAGCTTAGACTTGACAGGGATTTACACCGGGGAGCTGTTTTTT.

This chain uses TRBV5-4 with TRBJ1-4; weak D call: TRBD1 (6 bases). CDR1 and CDR2 from the germline V gene are SGHNT and YYREEE (reference sequence). With 4 bases removed from V and 6 bases from J, the gap between germline ends came to 13 bases. The CDR3 has 14 amino acids. CDR3 amino acids: CASSPGVKDEKLFF. The CDR3 bases are TGTGCCAGCAGCCCAGGGGTTAAGGATGAAAAACTGTTTTTT.

The V call is TRBV6-5, the J call TRBJ1-1; no definite D call. CDR3 length equals 15 residues. V was clipped by 0 bases and J by 3 bases, with 11 bases between them. CDR1 is MNHEY and CDR2 is SVGAGI in the germline V gene. This chain's CDR3 is CASSYSSRMDTEAFF. CDR3 DNA: TGTGCCAGCAGTTACTCGTCGAGAATGGACACTGAAGCTTTCTTT.

The chain links TRBV11-2 to TRBJ1-1; 7 nucleotides match TRBD1. V lost 5 bases, J lost 5 bases, and 11 bases stayed unmatched. The CDR3 loop spans 15 amino acids. Germline V CDR1 and CDR2: SGHAT, FQNNGV. The CDR3 sequence is CASSPLTGSLTEAFF. DNA of the CDR3: TGTGCCAGCAGCCCCCTGACAGGGTCGCTAACTGAAGCTTTCTTT.

The rearrangement uses TRBV11-2 and TRBJ1-2, with D hard to call. CDR3 length: 14 amino acids. Trimming removed 2 bases at V and 5 bases at J, with 12 bases between. The V gene's germline CDR1 is SGHAT and CDR2 FQNNGV. The CDR3 is CASSLSSTGYGYTF. DNA of the CDR3: TGTGCCAGCAGCTTATCATCCACCGGGTATGGCTACACCTTC.

This chain links TRBV5-1 with TRBJ2-1; D gene ambiguous. Trimming stripped 0 bases from V and 10 bases from J, with 11 bases between. The CDR3 is 13 residues long. Germline assignment: CDR1 SGHRS and CDR2 YFSETQ. CDR3 coding DNA: TGCGCCAGCAGCTTGGGGTTATTAGAAGAGCAGTTCTTC. This gives the protein CASSLGLLEEQFF. The variable domain in full, with the rest retrieved from reference TRBV5-1 and TRBJ2-1, is KAGVTQTPRYLIKTRGQQVTLSCSPISGHRSVSWYQQTPGQGLQFLFEYFSETQRNKGNFPGRFSGRQFSNSRSEMNVSTLELGDSALYLCASSLGLLEEQFFGPGTRLTVL.

This clone was observed a handful of times. The chain combines TRBV6-1 with TRBJ1-6; weak D call: TRBD1 (5 bases). This CDR3 is built from 17 residues. In germline, CDR1 is MNHNS, CDR2 SASEGT. V was clipped by 3 bases and J by 7 bases, with 19 bases between them. CDR3 coding DNA: TGTGCCAGCAGTGATCAGTCTGGGCCCCGGGGGAATTCACCCCTCCACTTT. This translates into CASSDQSGPRGNSPLHF.

The chain employs TRBV30 and TRBJ2-7; TRBD1 aligns across 7 bases. Trimming took 8 bases from V and 2 from J; bases not matched to a gene: 6. CDR1 is GTSNPN and CDR2 is SVGIG in the germline V gene (reference sequence). The CDR3 is 12 amino acids. The CDR3 DNA follows: TGTGCCCGTGGGACAGCCACCTACGAGCAGTACTTC. The encoded protein is CARGTATYEQYF.

The chain carries TRBV5-1 and TRBJ1-1; no firm D call. V was pared by 0 bases and J by 1 base, with 7 bases between. Germline V gives CDR1 SGHRS, CDR2 YFSETQ. This CDR3 has 14 amino acids. The CDR3 DNA reads as TGCGCCAGCAGCTTGGCAGGTGGGAACACTGAAGCTTTCTTT. Its protein product is CASSLAGGNTEAFF.

This rearrangement joins TRBV6-5 to TRBJ1-1; 7 nucleotides line up with TRBD1. Trimming took 2 bases from V and 7 from J; bases not matched to a gene: 7. This CDR3 is 14 amino acids long. CDR1 MNHEY and CDR2 SVGAGI come from the germline V gene. The CDR3 nucleotides read TGTGCCAGCAGTTACGCAAGTAACAGGGGTGAAGCTTTCTTT. Protein sequence: CASSYASNRGEAFF.

V and J are TRBV6-1 and TRBJ1-5; no clear D. The V end was cut by 1 base, the J end by 2 bases, with 9 bases between. The CDR3 has 15 amino acids. CDR1 is MNHNS and CDR2 is SASEGT in the germline V gene. The CDR3 nucleotides are TGTGCCAGCAGTGAAGACCCAGGCGGCAATCAGCCCCAGCATTTT. This codes for CASSEDPGGNQPQHF.